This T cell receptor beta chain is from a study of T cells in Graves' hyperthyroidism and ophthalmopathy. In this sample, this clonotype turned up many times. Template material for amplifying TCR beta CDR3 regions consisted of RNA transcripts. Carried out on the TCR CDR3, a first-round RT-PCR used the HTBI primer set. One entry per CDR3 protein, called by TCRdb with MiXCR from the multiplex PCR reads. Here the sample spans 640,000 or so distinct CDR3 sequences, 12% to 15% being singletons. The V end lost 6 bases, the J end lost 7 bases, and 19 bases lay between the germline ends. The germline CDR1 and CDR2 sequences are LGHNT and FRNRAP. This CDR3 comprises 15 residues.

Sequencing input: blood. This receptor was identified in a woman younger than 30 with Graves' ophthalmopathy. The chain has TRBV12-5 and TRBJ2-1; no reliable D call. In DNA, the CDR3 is TGTGCTAGTGGCCTTCAGATTAGGACGCCAAATGAGCAGTTCTTC. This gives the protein CASGLQIRTPNEQFF.